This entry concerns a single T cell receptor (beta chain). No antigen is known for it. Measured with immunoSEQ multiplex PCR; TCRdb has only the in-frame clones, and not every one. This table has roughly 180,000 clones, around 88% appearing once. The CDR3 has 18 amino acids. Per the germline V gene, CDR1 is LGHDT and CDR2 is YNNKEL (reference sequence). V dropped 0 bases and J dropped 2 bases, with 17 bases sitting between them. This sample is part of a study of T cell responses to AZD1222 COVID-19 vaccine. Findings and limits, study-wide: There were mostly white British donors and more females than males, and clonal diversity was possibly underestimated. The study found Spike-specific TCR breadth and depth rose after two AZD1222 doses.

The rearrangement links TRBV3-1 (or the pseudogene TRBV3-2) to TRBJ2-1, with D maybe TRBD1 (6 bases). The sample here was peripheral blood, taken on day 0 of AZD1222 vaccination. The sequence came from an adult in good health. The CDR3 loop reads CASSQDRGRGAAYNEQFF. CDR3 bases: TGTGCCAGCAGCCAAGATAGGGGCAGGGGTGCGGCCTACAATGAGCAGTTCTTC.